Below are 16 T cell receptor beta chains sequenced from a single sample in a study of OX40 agonist ivuxolimab in advanced cancers. Sequencing was performed with immunoSEQ multiplex PCR; in TCRdb, only in-frame clones are kept and a portion is missing. The sample holds some 70,000 clones, about nine tenths seen once. The sample in question was CD4+ or CD8+ T cells sorted from blood, obtained in a trial of the OX40 agonist ivuxolimab. Receptors were obtained from an adult with an advanced solid tumor such as melanoma, head and neck, liver or kidney cancer.

The J gene is TRBJ2-1, the V gene TRBV7-2; D is possibly TRBD1 or TRBD2 (5 bases each). With 3 bases removed from V and 5 bases from J, the gap between germline ends came to 17 bases. The CDR3 is made up of 16 amino acids. Germline CDR1 and CDR2: SGHTA and FQGNSA. The DNA for the CDR3 is TGTGCCAGCAGCTTGCTACGGGACCCCCCTGACAATGAGCAGTTCTTC. Protein sequence: CASSLLRDPPDNEQFF. Looking up the rest from reference TRBV7-2 and TRBJ2-1 gives the full variable domain: GAGVSQSPSNKVTEKGKDVELRCDPISGHTALYWYRQSLGQGLEFLIYFQGNSAPDKSGLPSDRFSAERTGGSVSTLTIQRTQQEDSAVYLCASSLLRDPPDNEQFFGPGTRLTVL.

The chain links TRBV5-1 to TRBJ1-2; TRBD1 is a possible D gene (5 bases). CDR3 length equals 14 residues. V lost 0 bases to trimming and J lost 5 bases, with 11 bases between them. CDR1 and CDR2 from the germline V gene are SGHRS and YFSETQ. The CDR3 sequence is CASSLVGAGYGYTF. CDR3 bases: TGCGCCAGCAGCTTGGTAGGGGCTGGATATGGCTACACCTTC. The full variable domain, with the rest looked up from reference TRBV5-1 and TRBJ1-2, is KAGVTQTPRYLIKTRGQQVTLSCSPISGHRSVSWYQQTPGQGLQFLFEYFSETQRNKGNFPGRFSGRQFSNSRSEMNVSTLELGDSALYLCASSLVGAGYGYTFGSGTRLTVV.

The chain carries TRBV2 and TRBJ2-3; 8 positions match TRBD2. This CDR3 has 14 amino acids. Germline trimming cut 7 bases from V and 4 bases from J; bases unmatched to any gene: 7. Germline V gives CDR1 SNHLY, CDR2 FYNNEI. The CDR3 nucleotides are TGTGCCAGCATTTGGGATAGCGGGGCAGATACGCAGTATTTT. It yields the protein CASIWDSGADTQYF.

This chain links TRBV10-2 with TRBJ2-2; 7 nucleotides agree with TRBD2. V shed 8 bases and J 6 bases; nucleotides not matched to a gene: 3. The CDR3 sequence is 12 residues long. Germline lookup yields CDR1 WSHSY and CDR2 SAAADI. CDR3 sequence (DNA): TGCGCCAGCGGGGCGGGGGCCGGGGAGCTGTTTTTT. Translated, it gives CASGAGAGELFF.

The chain has TRBV7-3 and TRBJ1-4; 7 bases are shared with TRBD1. Trimming removed 3 bases from V and 7 bases from J; junction bases left unmatched: 11. This CDR3 contains 16 residues. Germline assignment: CDR1 SGHTA and CDR2 FQGTGA. The CDR3 loop reads CASSLGNRGSGEKLFF. CDR3 nucleotide sequence: TGTGCCAGCAGCTTGGGGAACAGGGGATCGGGTGAAAAACTGTTTTTT. The whole variable domain, remainder taken from reference TRBV7-3 and TRBJ1-4, is GAGVSQTPSNKVTEKGKYVELRCDPISGHTALYWYRQSLGQGPEFLIYFQGTGAADDSGLPNDRFFAVRPEGSVSTLKIQRTERGDSAVYLCASSLGNRGSGEKLFFGSGTQLSVL.

Points on this clone: Within the sample, other DNA sequences also encode this same CDR3. This chain uses TRBV4-1 with TRBJ1-2; D is perhaps TRBD1 (6 bases). There are 16 residues in the CDR3. Germline assignment: CDR1 MGHRA and CDR2 YSYEKL. V lost 5 bases and J lost 0, with 16 bases in between. CDR3 in amino acids: CASSNLPRGPNYGYTF. The CDR3 DNA reads as TGCGCCAGCAGCAACCTCCCCAGGGGACCTAACTATGGCTACACCTTC.

The chain carries TRBV5-1 and TRBJ1-2; 7 positions match TRBD1. The CDR3 is made up of 14 amino acids. Germline-derived CDR1 and CDR2 are SGHRS and YFSETQ. The junction had 7 bases not matched to a gene; V was cut back by 4 bases and J by 4 bases. The CDR3 nucleotides are TGCGCCAGCAGCCGAGGACAGGAGACCTATGGCTACACCTTC. This codes for CASSRGQETYGYTF.

V usage is TRBV7-9 and J usage is TRBJ1-1; TRBD1 agrees at 8 bases. Germline lookup yields CDR1 SEHNR and CDR2 FQNEAQ (reference sequence). The CDR3 is made up of 13 amino acids. The ends lost 2 bases at V and 8 bases at J; junction bases unmatched: 4. CDR3 protein: CASSLTRGPEAFF. The CDR3 DNA follows: TGTGCCAGCAGCTTAACCAGGGGGCCAGAAGCTTTCTTT.

The CDR3 is CASSRAVLPFF. The CDR3, as DNA: TGTGCCAGCAGCCGGGCGGTTCTTCCTTTCTTT. The V gene is TRBV7-2, the J gene TRBJ1-1, with unresolved D. V was cut by 5 bases and J by 12 bases, with 13 bases left in between. The CDR3 runs 11 residues. Germline CDR1 is SGHTA and CDR2 is FQGNSA. The variable domain in full, with the rest retrieved from reference TRBV7-2 and TRBJ1-1, is GAGVSQSPSNKVTEKGKDVELRCDPISGHTALYWYRQSLGQGLEFLIYFQGNSAPDKSGLPSDRFSAERTGGSVSTLTIQRTQQEDSAVYLCASSRAVLPFFGQGTRLTVV.

This clone was seen more than once but under ten times. The chain uses TRBV7-9 and TRBJ2-7; D may be TRBD2 (6 bases). The CDR3 runs to 15 residues. V gave up 6 bases and J gave up 3 bases, with 18 bases separating them. The germline gives CDR1 SEHNR, CDR2 FQNEAQ (reference sequence). CDR3 nucleotide sequence: TGTGCCAGCAGGTCCGACATCTCGGGGGACTACGAGCAGTACTTC. This codes for CASRSDISGDYEQYF.

J is TRBJ2-5 and V is TRBV7-9; unclear D gene. Trimming took off 2 bases at V and 4 bases at J, with 11 bases between the two ends. CDR1 SEHNR and CDR2 FQNEAQ come from the germline V gene (reference sequence). This CDR3 contains 14 residues. CDR3 coding DNA: TGTGCCAGCAGCTTATCGGTATTGAGAGAGACCCAGTACTTC. Translating gives CASSLSVLRETQYF.

The chain carries TRBV7-3 and TRBJ2-1, with 7 bases aligning to TRBD1. The CDR3 spans 15 residues. CDR1 and CDR2 (germline): SGHTA, FQGTGA. V lost 5 bases, J lost 1 base, and 5 bases stayed unmatched. The CDR3 spells CASSPWDSSYNEQFF. The CDR3 nucleotides read TGTGCCAGCAGCCCGTGGGACAGTTCCTACAATGAGCAGTTCTTC.

V and J are TRBV10-3 and TRBJ1-5; 8 bases agree with TRBD1. CDR1 ENHRY and CDR2 SYGVKD come from the germline V gene. There are 14 residues in the CDR3. Trimming cost V 5 bases and J 3 bases; bases outside gene matches: 3. The CDR3 bases are TGTGCCATCAGTCGGGACAGGTCCAATCAGCCCCAGCATTTT. It is translated as CAISRDRSNQPQHF.

The V and J genes are TRBV2 and TRBJ1-3; 9 bases match TRBD1. CDR3 length: 17 residues. J lost 4 bases, V lost 4 bases, and 11 bases had no gene match. CDR1 is SNHLY and CDR2 is FYNNEI in the germline V gene. The CDR3 is CASSGGQGTVVGNTIYF. The CDR3 nucleotides are TGTGCCAGCAGTGGGGGACAGGGAACCGTGGTGGGAAACACCATATATTTT.

J is TRBJ2-3 and V is TRBV5-1, with 7 bases identical to TRBD1. V shed 4 bases and J 2 bases; nucleotides not matched to a gene: 10. From germline, CDR1 is SGHRS and CDR2 YFSETQ. There are 16 residues in the CDR3. CDR3 protein: CASSPNRGADTDTQYF. The CDR3 coding sequence is TGCGCCAGCAGCCCAAACAGGGGAGCAGACACAGATACGCAGTATTTT.

The V call is TRBV6-5, the J call TRBJ2-3; D remains unclear. Looked up from germline, CDR1 is MNHEY and CDR2 is SVGAGI. CDR3 length: 11 amino acids. Trimming left V 4 bases short and J 4 bases short, with 3 bases between. The chain's CDR3 is CASSWADTQYF. CDR3 sequence (DNA): TGTGCCAGCAGTTGGGCAGATACGCAGTATTTT.